Listed below are T cell receptor beta chains from one sample, sequenced in a study of blood T cells in healthy people across ages. TCRdb redid the calling of the 5' RACE reads with MiXCR, one entry per CDR3 protein. The sample shows 730,000 or so distinct CDR3 sequences, roughly 47% of them seen only once. Sequencing input: blood. Receptors originate from a woman between 55 and 75 years old in good health. The CDR3 runs from the conserved cysteine through the conserved F or W. Rows may omit the clone size; those that give it use once, few, many or a size class.

size: few
V: TRBV28
CDR3: CASSLYEGYSGNTIYF

size: few
V: TRBV7-9
CDR3: CASSSRTGVNTDTQYF

size: NA
V: TRBV6-2/TRBV6-3
CDR3: CASITGGRGYEQYF

size: many
V: TRBV29-1
CDR3: CSVPGTGVGGYTF

size: many
V: TRBV27
CDR3: CASMVAGVSNEQFF

size: NA
V: TRBV29-1
CDR3: CSVEWTGGSYEQYF

size: NA
V: TRBV6-6
CDR3: CASSYPDLGPETQYF

size: NA
V: TRBV10-3
CDR3: CAINFREGNYGYTF

size: once
V: TRBV14
CDR3: CASSIGSSGNTIYF

size: NA
V: TRBV20-1
CDR3: CSARGDFNQPQHF

size: NA
V: TRBV6-5
CDR3: CASSYSWTGEGTEAFF

size: many
V: TRBV7-2
CDR3: CASSLGIAETQYF

size: NA
V: TRBV29-1
CDR3: CSGEVNYGYTF

size: few
V: TRBV4-2
CDR3: CASSRGTGGKDGNQPQHF

size: NA
V: TRBV6-2/TRBV6-3
CDR3: CASSPMGDKSYEQYF

size: many
V: TRBV9
CDR3: CASSVKDQGDGFDEQYF

size: few
V: TRBV27
CDR3: CASSLVGTGGLGQGEQYF

size: NA
V: TRBV20-1
CDR3: CSASRGIRQETQYF

size: few
V: TRBV12-5
CDR3: CASGFPLTEAFF

size: few
V: TRBV29-1
CDR3: CSVGQVTDTQYF

size: NA
V: TRBV9
CDR3: CASSGGLADYNEQYF

size: few
V: TRBV28
CDR3: CASRIGTGSYEQYF

size: few
V: TRBV5-5
CDR3: CASSIQGTEETQYF

size: NA
V: TRBV4-3
CDR3: CASSQAWASTDTQYF

size: NA
V: TRBV7-2
CDR3: CASSVTSSPYTF

size: NA
V: TRBV7-9
CDR3: CASSGRTSGRDTNTRELFF

size: once
V: TRBV20-1
CDR3: CSARDQGGRNEQFF

size: NA
V: TRBV21-1
CDR3: CASSVEGTADTGELFF

size: NA
V: TRBV11-1
CDR3: CASSSTAGRVNYGYTF

size: NA
V: TRBV12-3/TRBV12-4
CDR3: CASSSRTVYNSPLHF

size: NA
V: TRBV2
CDR3: CASKINREGTEAFF

size: NA
V: TRBV5-6
CDR3: CASSATSGRKTQYF

size: once
V: TRBV7-7
CDR3: CASSLAGAPTNEQFF

size: NA
V: TRBV7-3
CDR3: CASSVTTGGADRFF

size: once
V: TRBV20-1
CDR3: CSASDLPSTDTQYF

size: NA
V: TRBV2
CDR3: CASSPMGLAGEGPQYF

size: NA
V: TRBV7-2
CDR3: CASSANWRSSYEQYF

size: NA
V: TRBV20-1
CDR3: CSALNSGANVLTF

size: NA
V: TRBV7-9
CDR3: CASSLSQAIGAEAFF

size: NA
V: TRBV25-1
CDR3: CASSVGQSYNEQFF

size: few
V: TRBV20-1
CDR3: CSARDEINYGYTF

size: NA
V: TRBV7-3
CDR3: CASSLNQPSGNEQFF

size: NA
V: TRBV7-2
CDR3: CASSPAGFAYNEQFF